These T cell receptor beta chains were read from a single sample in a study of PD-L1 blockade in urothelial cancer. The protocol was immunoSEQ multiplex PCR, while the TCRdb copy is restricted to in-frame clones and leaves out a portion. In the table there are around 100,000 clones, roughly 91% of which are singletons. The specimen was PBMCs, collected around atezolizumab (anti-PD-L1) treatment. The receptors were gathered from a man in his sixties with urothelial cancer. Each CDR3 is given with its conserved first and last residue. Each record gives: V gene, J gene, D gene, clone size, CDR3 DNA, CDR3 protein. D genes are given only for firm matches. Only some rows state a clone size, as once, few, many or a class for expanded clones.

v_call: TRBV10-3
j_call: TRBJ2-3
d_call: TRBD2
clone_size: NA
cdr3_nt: TGTGCCATCAAAACTAGCGGGACTGGAGATACGCAGTATTTT
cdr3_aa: CAIKTSGTGDTQYF

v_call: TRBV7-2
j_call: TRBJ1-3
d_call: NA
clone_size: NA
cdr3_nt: TGTGCCAGCAGCTTAGCAGCCTCTGGAAACACCATATATTTT
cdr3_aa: CASSLAASGNTIYF

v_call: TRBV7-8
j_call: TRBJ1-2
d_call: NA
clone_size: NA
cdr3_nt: TGTGCCAGCAGCTTAGCGGCGGGGGAGGTTCCATATGGCTACACCTTC
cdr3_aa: CASSLAAGEVPYGYTF

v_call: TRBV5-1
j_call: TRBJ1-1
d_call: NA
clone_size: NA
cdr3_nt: TGCGCCAGCAGCTTGGAGGGGGTAGCTGAAGCTTTCTTT
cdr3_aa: CASSLEGVAEAFF

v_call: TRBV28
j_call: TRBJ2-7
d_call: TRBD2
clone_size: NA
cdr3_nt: TGTGCCAGCTATAGCGGGACAACCTACGAGCAGTACTTC
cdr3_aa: CASYSGTTYEQYF

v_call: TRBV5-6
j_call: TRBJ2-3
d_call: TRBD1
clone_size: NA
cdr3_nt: TGTGCCAGCAGCTTGGGCGGGACAGGGGTTGGAAATACGCAGTATTTT
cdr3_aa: CASSLGGTGVGNTQYF

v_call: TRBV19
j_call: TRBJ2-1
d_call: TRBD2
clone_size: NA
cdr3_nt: TGTGCCAGTAGTATGTCCCCCCAAGCGGGGATCTCCTACAATGAGCAGTTCTTC
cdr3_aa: CASSMSPQAGISYNEQFF

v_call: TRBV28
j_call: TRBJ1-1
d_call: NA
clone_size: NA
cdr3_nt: TGTGCCAGCAGCTCCGCCTTACTGAGGGAGGCTTTCTTT
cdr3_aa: CASSSALLREAFF

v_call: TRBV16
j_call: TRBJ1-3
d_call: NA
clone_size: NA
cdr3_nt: TGTGCCAGCAGCCTGGACACGAACTCTGGAAACACCATATATTTT
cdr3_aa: CASSLDTNSGNTIYF

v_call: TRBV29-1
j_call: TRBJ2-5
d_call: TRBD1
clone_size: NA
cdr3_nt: TGCAGCGGCCGGACAGGGGAGACCCAGTACTTC
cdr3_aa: CSGRTGETQYF

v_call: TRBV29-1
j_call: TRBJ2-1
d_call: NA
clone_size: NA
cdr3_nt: TGCAGCGTTGATCCGCGCGGGTTCCATGAGCAGTTCTTC
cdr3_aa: CSVDPRGFHEQFF

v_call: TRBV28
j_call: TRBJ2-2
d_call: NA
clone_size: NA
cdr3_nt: TGTGCCAGCAGTTTATACGGGGGTATGAAAATCACCGGGGAGCTGTTTTTT
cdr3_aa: CASSLYGGMKITGELFF

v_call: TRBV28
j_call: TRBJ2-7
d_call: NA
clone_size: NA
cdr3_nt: TGTGCCAGCACTACGGGACACTACGAGCAGTACTTC
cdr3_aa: CASTTGHYEQYF

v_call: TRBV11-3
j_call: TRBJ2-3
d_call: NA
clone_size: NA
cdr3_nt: TGTGCCAGCAGCCATACGAGCGGATCTAGGGTGGATACGCAGTATTTT
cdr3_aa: CASSHTSGSRVDTQYF

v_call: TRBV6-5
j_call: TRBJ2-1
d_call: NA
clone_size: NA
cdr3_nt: TGTGCCAGCAGTTATGGGGTTAGCGGCACTGAGCAGTTCTTC
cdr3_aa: CASSYGVSGTEQFF

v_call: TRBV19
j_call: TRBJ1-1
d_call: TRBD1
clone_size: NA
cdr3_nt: TGTGCCAGTAGTACCACAGGGGTCATGGGGACTGAAGCTTTCTTT
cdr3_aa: CASSTTGVMGTEAFF

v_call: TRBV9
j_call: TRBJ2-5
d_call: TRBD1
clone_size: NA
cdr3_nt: TGTGCCAGCAGCGTAGGGGACAGGGGAGGACAGACCCAGTACTTC
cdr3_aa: CASSVGDRGGQTQYF

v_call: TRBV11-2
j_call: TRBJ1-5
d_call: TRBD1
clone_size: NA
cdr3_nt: TGTGCCAGCAGCCCAGGAGGGGGCGCGGGTCAGCCCCAGCATTTT
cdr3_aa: CASSPGGGAGQPQHF

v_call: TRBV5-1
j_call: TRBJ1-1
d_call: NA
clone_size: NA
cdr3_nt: TGCGCCAGCAGTAGACAGTTATCGAACACTGAAGCTTTCTTT
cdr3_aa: CASSRQLSNTEAFF

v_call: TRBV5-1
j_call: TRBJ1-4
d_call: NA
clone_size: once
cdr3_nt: TGCGCCAGCAGCTCCACCCAGGGTCCTAATGAAAAACTGTTTTTT
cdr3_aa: CASSSTQGPNEKLFF

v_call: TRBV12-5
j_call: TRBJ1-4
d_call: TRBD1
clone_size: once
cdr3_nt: TGTGCTAGTGGTCCCGACAGGGGGCAAGATGAAAAACTGTTTTTT
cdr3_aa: CASGPDRGQDEKLFF

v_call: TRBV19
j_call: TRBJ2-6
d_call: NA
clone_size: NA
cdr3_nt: TGTGCCAGTAGTATCGCCGGCTCTGGGGCCAACGTCCTGACTTTC
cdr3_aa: CASSIAGSGANVLTF

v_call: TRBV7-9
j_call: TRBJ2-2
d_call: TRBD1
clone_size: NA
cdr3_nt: TGTGCCAGCAGAAAAACCGGGACAGGGACCGGGGAGCTGTTTTTT
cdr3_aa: CASRKTGTGTGELFF

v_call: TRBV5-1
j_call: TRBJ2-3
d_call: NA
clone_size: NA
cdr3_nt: TGCGCCAGCAGCTTGCAGGTAGCGCGCACAGATACGCAGTATTTT
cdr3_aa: CASSLQVARTDTQYF

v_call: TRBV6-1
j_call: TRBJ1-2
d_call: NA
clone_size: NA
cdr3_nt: TGTGCCAGCAGTCAGGACTATGGCTACACCTTC
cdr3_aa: CASSQDYGYTF

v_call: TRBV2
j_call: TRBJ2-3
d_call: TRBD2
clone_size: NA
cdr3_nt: TGTGCCAGCAGACGGGACTACACAGATACGCAGTATTTT
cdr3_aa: CASRRDYTDTQYF

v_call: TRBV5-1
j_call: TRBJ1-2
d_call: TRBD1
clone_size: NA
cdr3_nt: TGCGCCAGCAGCCTGGGACAGGGGGACAACTATGGCTACACCTTC
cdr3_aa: CASSLGQGDNYGYTF